This T cell receptor (beta chain) was identified in a study of immune cell composition in non-small cell lung cancer. At the level of the study: Lung adenocarcinoma or squamous carcinoma made up most tumours. Study findings and constraints: Tumour-associated clones >0.5% occurred in 33% of adenocarcinomas, 75% of squamous. Adenocarcinomas with higher top tumour-associated clone frequency had more reactive TILs.

This clone occurred once. Its matching antigen is unknown. TCRdb keeps only in-frame clones here, not all; method: immunoSEQ multiplex PCR. Among around 2,500 clones listed, over 60% were seen once. In germline, CDR1 is SGHTA, CDR2 FQGNSA. V was cut by 4 bases and J by 0 bases, with 9 bases left in between. The CDR3 contains 15 residues. The clonotype comes from a human donor with non-small cell lung cancer. The sequenced sample consisted of lung tumor tissue. This chain joins TRBV7-2 and TRBJ2-2; tentative D call: TRBD2 (6 bases). The CDR3 DNA reads as TGTGCCAGCAGCTCGGAGCGGGCGAACACCGGGGAGCTGTTTTTT. Encoded protein: CASSSERANTGELFF.